The clone carrying this TCR beta chain has at least ten counts. The source of the sample is a study of early T cells in non-severe SARS-CoV-2 infection. Each single cDNA molecule received a unique molecular identifier. TCRdb fed the 5' RACE reads into MiXCR, producing one record per CDR3 protein. The data show approximately 70,000 distinct CDR3 sequences, about 5% seen once. Germline loops: CDR1 SGDLS, CDR2 YYNGEE. This CDR3 has 13 residues. The V end lost 3 bases, the J end lost 0 bases, and 7 bases lay between the germline ends. This specimen was whole blood, taken at baseline. The clonotype comes from an adult who was a healthcare worker with PCR-confirmed SARS-CoV-2 infection or an uninfected control (not recorded which). The chain is built from TRBV9 and TRBJ2-7; D is uncertain. CDR3 nucleotide sequence: TGTGCCAGCAGCGGGGTTATCTCCTACGAGCAGTACTTC. Translation gives CASSGVISYEQYF.